This TCR beta chain was documented in a study of CD8+CD57+ T cells in acquired aplastic anemia. Study summary: DNA from sorted CD4+ and CD8+ cells averaged around 3.5 ug.

Patients selected for sequencing had displayed CD8+CD57+ cell expansion by flow cytometry. Blood was sampled before the patients had received any therapy. CDR1 and CDR2 from the germline V gene are SGHRS and YFSETQ. The V end was cut by 4 bases, the J end by 4 bases, with 12 bases between. The CDR3 is made up of 13 amino acids. Genomic DNA templated the TCR beta VDJ and CDR3 profiling. TCRdb reprocessed the reads via MiXCR and lists one record per CDR3 protein. This table has roughly 250,000 distinct CDR3 sequences, about 44% appearing once. This clonotype has ten or more counts. No antigen is known for it. Study-level findings and limits: Patients and healthy controls showed no significant CD8+ Simpson's diversity difference. A set of twenty-nine CD8+ CDR3 sequences was shared between patients and controls, and these sequences appeared highly expressed in patients.

This sequence originates from a human donor with aplastic anemia. Sample: sorted CD4+, CD8+, or CD8+CD57+ T cells (not recorded which) from PBMCs. The chain has TRBV5-1 and TRBJ2-7; either TRBD1 or TRBD2 may supply D (5 bases each). CDR3 bases: TGCGCCAGCAGCATCGGGGCGGATTACGAGCAGTACTTC. Translating gives CASSIGADYEQYF.